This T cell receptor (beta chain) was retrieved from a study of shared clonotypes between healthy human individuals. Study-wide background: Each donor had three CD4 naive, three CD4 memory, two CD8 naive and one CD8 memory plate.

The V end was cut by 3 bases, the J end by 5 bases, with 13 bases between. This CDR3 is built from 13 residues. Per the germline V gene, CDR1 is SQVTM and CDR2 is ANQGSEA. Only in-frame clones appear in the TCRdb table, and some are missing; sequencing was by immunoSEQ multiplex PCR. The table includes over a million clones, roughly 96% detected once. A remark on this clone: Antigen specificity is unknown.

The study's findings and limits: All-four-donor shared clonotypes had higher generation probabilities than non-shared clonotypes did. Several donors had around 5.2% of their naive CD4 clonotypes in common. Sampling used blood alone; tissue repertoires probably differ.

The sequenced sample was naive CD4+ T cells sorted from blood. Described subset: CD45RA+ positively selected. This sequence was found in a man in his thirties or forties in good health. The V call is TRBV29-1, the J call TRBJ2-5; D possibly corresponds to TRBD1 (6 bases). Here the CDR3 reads CSVDQGSGETQYF. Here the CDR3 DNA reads TGCAGCGTTGATCAGGGGTCGGGGGAGACCCAGTACTTC.